The 28 T cell receptor beta chains below all came from one sample that was sequenced in a study of shared clonotypes between healthy human individuals. The assay was immunoSEQ multiplex PCR, and TCRdb's table has in-frame clones only and misses some. Among some 2.3 million clones, approximately 93% were seen once, and the ten largest hold about 0.41%. Sequenced sample: naive CD4+ T cells from PBMCs. Documented subset: CD45RA+ positively selected. All receptors come from a man between 18 and 29 years old in good health. Some clones in this sample may be carry-over from other donors' samples.

The V and J genes are TRBV30 and TRBJ1-2; perhaps TRBD1 as D (5 bases). The V and J ends lost 3 bases and 4 bases respectively, with 12 bases between them. CDR1 is GTSNPN and CDR2 is SVGIG in the germline V gene (reference sequence). This CDR3 region has 13 residues. CDR3 sequence: CAWRKGRLYGYTF. CDR3 nucleotides: TGTGCCTGGAGAAAGGGGCGGCTCTATGGCTACACCTTC.

This sequence joins TRBV7-9 and TRBJ1-2, with TRBD1 matching over 10 bases. Per germline, CDR1 SEHNR and CDR2 FQNEAQ (reference sequence). This CDR3 region has 14 residues. The V gene end was trimmed by 6 bases and the J gene end by 4 bases; junction bases not matched to a gene: 5. The CDR3 DNA reads TGTGCCAGCAGGCGGGGACAGGGGCGCTATGGCTACACCTTC. Translated, it gives CASRRGQGRYGYTF.

The chain recombines TRBV18 with TRBJ1-1; the D gene is possibly TRBD1 (6 bases). V was pared by 3 bases and J by 0 bases, with 11 bases between. The germline V gene has CDR1 KGHSH and CDR2 LQKENI. The CDR3 contains 15 residues. The DNA of the CDR3 is TGTGCCAGCTCACCTAGACAGGACATGAACACTGAAGCTTTCTTT. This sequence encodes CASSPRQDMNTEAFF.

This rearrangement joins TRBV28 to TRBJ2-3; tentatively, D is TRBD2 (5 bases). Germline CDR1 and CDR2: MDHEN and SYDVKM. The ends were cut back, 10 bases at V and 2 bases at J, with 13 bases in the middle. The CDR3 has 13 residues. DNA of the CDR3: TGTGCCACATCGTCGCGGGCCACAGATACGCAGTATTTT. Translation: CATSSRATDTQYF.

This chain joins TRBV5-4 and TRBJ1-1, with D possibly matching TRBD1 (5 bases). V lost 5 bases and J lost 1, with 15 bases in between. The CDR3 totals 15 residues. Germline V gene sequence: CDR1 SGHNT, CDR2 YYREEE (reference sequence). In DNA, the CDR3 is TGTGCCAGCAGACCCGGCGCCGGGGGGAACACTGAAGCTTTCTTT. This codes for CASRPGAGGNTEAFF. Full variable domain (rest looked up from reference TRBV5-4 and TRBJ1-1): ETGVTQSPTHLIKTRGQQVTLRCSSQSGHNTVSWYQQALGQGPQFIFQYYREEENGRGNFPPRFSGLQFPNYSSELNVNALELDDSALYLCASRPGAGGNTEAFFGQGTRLTVV.

The chain recombines TRBV19 with TRBJ1-5, with TRBD1 as a possible D gene (6 bases). Germline CDR1 reads LNHDA; CDR2 reads SQIVND (reference sequence). V was pared by 4 bases and J by 1 base, with 17 bases between. There are 17 residues in the CDR3. CDR3 sequence reads: CASSTSRGGRSNQPQHF. In DNA form, the CDR3 reads TGTGCCAGTAGTACCTCTCGAGGGGGTCGGAGCAATCAGCCCCAGCATTTT.

The chain links TRBV27 to TRBJ1-2; TRBD1 matches at 8 bases. The V gene end was trimmed by 5 bases and the J gene end by 6 bases; junction bases not matched to a gene: 11. The CDR3 consists of 15 residues. Germline V lookup: CDR1 MNHEY, CDR2 SMNVEV (reference sequence). The DNA of the CDR3 is TGTGCCAGCAGTCCGCGGACAGGGAACGTTGATGGCTACACCTTC. Its translation is CASSPRTGNVDGYTF.

This chain connects TRBV5-1 to TRBJ2-5, with a weak D call TRBD1 (6 bases). The assigned J gene may be wrong: the sequence end matches TRBJ2-7 better. The CDR3 is 12 amino acids. Germline CDR1 is SGHRS and CDR2 is YFSETQ. In DNA form, the CDR3 reads TGCGCCAGCAGCGCGACAGGCTACGAGCAGTACTTC. Translated, it gives CASSATGYEQYF.

CDR3 loop: CASRVADIEYF. CDR3 nucleotide sequence: TGTGCCAGCAGGGTAGCGGACATAGAGTACTTC. The gene calls are TRBV6-5 and TRBJ2-7; weak D call: TRBD2 (6 bases). Trimming removed 6 bases at V and 11 bases at J, with 14 bases between. Germline V gene lookup returns CDR1 MNHEY and CDR2 SVGAGI. CDR3 length equals 11 residues.

The count of this clone is one. The V gene is TRBV11-2, the J gene TRBJ2-7; TRBD2 agrees at 13 bases. V lost 5 bases to trimming and J lost 4 bases; unmatched junction nucleotides: 8. CDR1 is SGHAT, CDR2 FQNNGV, per germline. This CDR3 is built from 16 residues. In nucleotides, the CDR3 is TGTGCCAGCAGCAACCCCGGGACTAGCGGGAAGTACGAGCAGTACTTC. This translates into CASSNPGTSGKYEQYF.

The CDR3 is CASSPNGAGGNTDTQYF. CDR3 DNA: TGTGCCAGCTCACCTAACGGAGCGGGAGGCAACACAGATACGCAGTATTTT. This chain connects TRBV18 to TRBJ2-3, with 9 bases matching TRBD2. The J segment lost 2 bases and the V segment lost 3 bases, leaving 9 bases of the junction unmatched. The CDR3 covers 17 residues. Germline CDR1 KGHSH, CDR2 LQKENI.

V usage is TRBV5-1 and J usage is TRBJ2-5; no reliable D call. The CDR3 runs to 15 residues. In germline, CDR1 is SGHRS, CDR2 YFSETQ. With 4 bases removed from V and 4 bases from J, the gap between germline ends came to 17 bases. The CDR3 bases are TGCGCCAGCAGCCCGGACGTGGAATTGATAGAGACCCAGTACTTC. Protein sequence: CASSPDVELIETQYF.

Here the CDR3 reads CASSITSQPQHF. CDR3 nucleotide sequence: TGTGCCAGTAGTATTACAAGTCAGCCCCAGCATTTT. The chain uses TRBV19 and TRBJ1-5; the D is unclear. The V gene's germline CDR1 is LNHDA and CDR2 SQIVND (reference sequence). The germline V and J ends were trimmed by 3 bases and 6 bases, with 6 bases remaining between them. The CDR3 contains 12 residues. The full variable domain, completed using reference TRBV19 and TRBJ1-5, is DGGITQSPKYLFRKEGQNVTLSCEQNLNHDAMYWYRQDPGQGLRLIYYSQIVNDFQKGDIAEGYSVSREKKESFPLTVTSAQKNPTAFYLCASSITSQPQHFGDGTRLSIL.

In regard to this clone: In the same sample, other DNA sequences code for this CDR3. This chain connects TRBV7-9 to TRBJ2-1; D assignment may be TRBD1 or TRBD2 (5 bases each). The V end was cut by 2 bases, the J end by 0 bases, with 8 bases between. The CDR3 has 15 amino acids. Germline V CDR1 and CDR2: SEHNR, FQNEAQ (reference sequence). Here the CDR3 DNA reads TGTGCCAGCAGCTTACGTGGGACCTCCTACAATGAGCAGTTCTTC. The encoded protein is CASSLRGTSYNEQFF.

This rearrangement joins TRBV2 to TRBJ2-3, with D possibly matching TRBD1 (6 bases). The germline gives CDR1 SNHLY, CDR2 FYNNEI. V lost 7 bases, J lost 2 bases, and 16 bases lay in between. This CDR3 spans 15 amino acids. This chain's CDR3 is CASNHLRTDTDTQYF. In nucleotides, the CDR3 is TGTGCCAGCAACCACCTCCGGACAGACACAGATACGCAGTATTTT.

The rearrangement links TRBV6-1 to TRBJ1-1, with D possibly TRBD1 on 5 matching bases. Trimming took 8 bases from V and 3 from J, leaving 16 bases between them. This CDR3 has 14 residues. The germline V gene has CDR1 MNHNS and CDR2 SASEGT. CDR3 loop: CASCQGVLYTEAFF. The DNA of the CDR3 is TGTGCCAGCTGTCAGGGTGTATTATACACTGAAGCTTTCTTT.

This chain connects TRBV29-1 to TRBJ2-2, with 8 bases matching TRBD2. CDR3 length equals 14 residues. Germline V gene data show CDR1 as SQVTM and CDR2 as ANQGSEA. J lost 5 bases, V lost 6 bases, and 8 bases had no gene match. The CDR3 DNA is TGCAGCGTAACTGGCGGGGGGCTAACCGGGGAGCTGTTTTTT. It codes for CSVTGGGLTGELFF.

The J gene is TRBJ2-1, the V gene TRBV5-1; the D gene is possibly TRBD2 (6 bases). The germline gives CDR1 SGHRS, CDR2 YFSETQ. V gave up 6 bases and J gave up 5 bases, with 12 bases separating them. This CDR3 region has 13 residues. The CDR3 nucleotides are TGCGCCAGCAAACGGGACTCGAACAATGAGCAGTTCTTC. Translated, it gives CASKRDSNNEQFF.

The J gene is TRBJ2-2, the V gene TRBV5-5, with TRBD1 matching over 8 bases. V lost 5 bases to trimming and J lost 3 bases; unmatched junction nucleotides: 15. Germline V lookup: CDR1 SGHKS, CDR2 YYEKEE (reference sequence). This CDR3 contains 18 residues. The CDR3 sequence: CASRDRTGQDTYTGELFF. The CDR3 DNA is TGTGCCAGCAGGGATCGTACGGGACAGGATACTTACACCGGGGAGCTGTTTTTT.

Concerning this clone: The same CDR3 arises from other DNA sequences in this sample as well. The rearrangement uses TRBV5-1 and TRBJ1-1; 7 bases match TRBD1. V was clipped by 7 bases and J by 1 base; unmatched bases: 1. CDR3 length: 12 residues. Per the germline V gene, CDR1 is SGHRS and CDR2 is YFSETQ. CDR3 residues: CASRQGNTEAFF. Written as DNA, the CDR3 is TGCGCCAGCCGACAGGGGAACACTGAAGCTTTCTTT.

This rearrangement joins TRBV5-8 to TRBJ2-7; 9 bases line up with TRBD2. Germline V gene sequence: CDR1 SGHTS, CDR2 YDEGEE. J was trimmed by 1 base and V by 7 bases; bases with no gene match: 9. This CDR3 contains 15 residues. CDR3 protein: CASQRASGISYEQYF. DNA for the CDR3: TGTGCCAGCCAAAGGGCTAGCGGGATATCCTACGAGCAGTACTTC.

The genes are TRBV4-1 and TRBJ2-3; D remains unclear. The CDR3 totals 12 residues. From germline, CDR1 is MGHRA and CDR2 YSYEKL. V shed 3 bases and J shed 6 bases, with 7 bases lying between them. CDR3: CASSHLGDTQYF. The CDR3, as DNA: TGCGCCAGCAGCCACTTAGGGGATACGCAGTATTTT.

The rearrangement joins TRBV9 to TRBJ1-1; a possible D gene is TRBD1 (5 bases). Trimming removed 0 bases from V and 2 bases from J, with 14 bases in between. This CDR3 has 16 residues. The germline V gene encodes CDR1 SGDLS and CDR2 YYNGEE. CDR3 in DNA: TGTGCCAGCAGCGTAGTTGGGGCGGGGTCAAACACTGAAGCTTTCTTT. Translating gives CASSVVGAGSNTEAFF.

This clone was observed a single time. The chain has TRBV2 and TRBJ1-1; D uncertain. V was shortened by 8 bases and J by 4 bases, with 14 bases between the two germline ends. The length of the CDR3 is 13 residues. Germline V lookup: CDR1 SNHLY, CDR2 FYNNEI. As DNA, the CDR3 is TGTGCCAGCGATGTCGGGATCATCACTGAAGCTTTCTTT. Its translation: CASDVGIITEAFF. Together with reference TRBV2 and TRBJ1-1, the CDR3 gives the full variable domain: EPEVTQTPSHQVTQMGQEVILRCVPISNHLYFYWYRQILGQKVEFLVSFYNNEISEKSEIFDDQFSVERPDGSNFTLKIRSTKLEDSAMYFCASDVGIITEAFFGQGTRLTVV.

The chain couples TRBV9 to TRBJ2-5; tentatively, D is TRBD1 (6 bases). The CDR3 spans 15 residues. V lost 4 bases to trimming and J lost 1 base, with 14 bases between them. Germline V gives CDR1 SGDLS, CDR2 YYNGEE. This CDR3 reads CASSTLTGIQETQYF. CDR3 DNA sequence: TGTGCCAGCAGCACCCTAACAGGGATCCAAGAGACCCAGTACTTC.

The chain combines TRBV4-1 with TRBJ2-1; TRBD1 aligns across 10 bases. Per germline, CDR1 MGHRA and CDR2 YSYEKL. J gave up 5 bases and V 1 base, and 5 bases lay outside the gene matches. The CDR3 has 16 amino acids. CDR3 protein: CASSQVGTGVHNEQFF. The CDR3 DNA sequence: TGCGCCAGCAGCCAAGTTGGGACAGGGGTACACAATGAGCAGTTCTTC.

J is TRBJ1-4 and V is TRBV5-4; D might be TRBD1 (6 bases). Between the trimmed V and J ends, which lost 0 bases and 0 bases, there was a span of 9 bases. From germline, CDR1 is SGHNT and CDR2 YYREEE (reference sequence). CDR3 length: 16 residues. The DNA for the CDR3 is TGTGCCAGCAGCTTGGGAACAGGGCCAACTAATGAAAAACTGTTTTTT. It specifies CASSLGTGPTNEKLFF.

This clone was counted a few times. The same CDR3 also results from other DNA sequences found in this sample. This chain uses TRBV25-1 with TRBJ1-5, with D perhaps matching TRBD1 (6 bases). Trimming cost V 4 bases and J 7 bases, with 11 bases left between them. Germline-derived CDR1 and CDR2 are MGHDK and SYGVNS. This CDR3 has 13 amino acids. In nucleotides, the CDR3 is TGTGCCAGCAGTGCTGGGGGCGGCCAGCCCCAGCATTTT. This codes for CASSAGGGQPQHF.